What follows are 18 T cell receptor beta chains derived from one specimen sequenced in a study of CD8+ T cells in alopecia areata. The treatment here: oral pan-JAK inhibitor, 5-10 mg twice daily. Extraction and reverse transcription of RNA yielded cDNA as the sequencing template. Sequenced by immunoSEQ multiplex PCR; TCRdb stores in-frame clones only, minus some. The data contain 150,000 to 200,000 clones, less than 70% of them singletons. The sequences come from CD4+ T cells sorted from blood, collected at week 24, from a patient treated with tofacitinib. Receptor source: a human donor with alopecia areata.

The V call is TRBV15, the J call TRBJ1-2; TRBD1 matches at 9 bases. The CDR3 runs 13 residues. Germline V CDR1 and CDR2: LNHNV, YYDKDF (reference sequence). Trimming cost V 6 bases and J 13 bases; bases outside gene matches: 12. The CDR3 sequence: CATRSDYRGPCTF. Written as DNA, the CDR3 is TGTGCCACCAGATCCGATTACAGGGGGCCGTGCACCTTC.

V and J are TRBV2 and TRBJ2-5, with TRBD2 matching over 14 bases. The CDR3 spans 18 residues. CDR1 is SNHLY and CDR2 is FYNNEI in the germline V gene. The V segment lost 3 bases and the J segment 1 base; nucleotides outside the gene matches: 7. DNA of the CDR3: TGTGCCAGCAGTGACTCGGGACTAGCGGGGGTAACCCAAGAGACCCAGTACTTC. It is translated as CASSDSGLAGVTQETQYF. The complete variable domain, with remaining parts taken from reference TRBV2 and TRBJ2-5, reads EPEVTQTPSHQVTQMGQEVILRCVPISNHLYFYWYRQILGQKVEFLVSFYNNEISEKSEIFDDQFSVERPDGSNFTLKIRSTKLEDSAMYFCASSDSGLAGVTQETQYFGPGTRLLVL.

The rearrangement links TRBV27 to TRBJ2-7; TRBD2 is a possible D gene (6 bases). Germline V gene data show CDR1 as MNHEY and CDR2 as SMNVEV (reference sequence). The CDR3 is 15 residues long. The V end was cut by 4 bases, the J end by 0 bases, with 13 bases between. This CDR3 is CASSYTGVTSYEQYF. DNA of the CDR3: TGTGCCAGCAGTTATACGGGGGTGACCTCCTACGAGCAGTACTTC.

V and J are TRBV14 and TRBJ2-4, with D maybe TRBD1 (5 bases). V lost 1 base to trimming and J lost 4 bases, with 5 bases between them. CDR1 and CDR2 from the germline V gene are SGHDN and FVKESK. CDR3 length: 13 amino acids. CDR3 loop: CASSQGTKNIQYF. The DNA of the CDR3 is TGTGCCAGCAGCCAAGGGACAAAAAACATTCAGTACTTC.

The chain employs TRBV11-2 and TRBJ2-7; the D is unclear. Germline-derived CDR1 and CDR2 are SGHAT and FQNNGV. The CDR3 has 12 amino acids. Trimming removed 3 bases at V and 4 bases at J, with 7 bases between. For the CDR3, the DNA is TGTGCCAGCAGCTTGAACGGTTACGAGCAGTACTTC. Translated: CASSLNGYEQYF.

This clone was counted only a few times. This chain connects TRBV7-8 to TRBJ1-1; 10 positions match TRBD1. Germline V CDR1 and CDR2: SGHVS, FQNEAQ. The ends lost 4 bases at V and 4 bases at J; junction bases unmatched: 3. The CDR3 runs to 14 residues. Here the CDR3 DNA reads TGTGCCAGCAGCTCCCGGGACAGGGGCACTGAAGCTTTCTTT. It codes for CASSSRDRGTEAFF.

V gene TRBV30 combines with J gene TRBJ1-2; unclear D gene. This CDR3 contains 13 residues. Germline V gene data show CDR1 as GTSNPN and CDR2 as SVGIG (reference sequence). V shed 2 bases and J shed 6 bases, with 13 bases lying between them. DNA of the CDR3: TGTGCCTGGAGTATAGGACTTCTGGATGGCTACACCTTC. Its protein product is CAWSIGLLDGYTF.

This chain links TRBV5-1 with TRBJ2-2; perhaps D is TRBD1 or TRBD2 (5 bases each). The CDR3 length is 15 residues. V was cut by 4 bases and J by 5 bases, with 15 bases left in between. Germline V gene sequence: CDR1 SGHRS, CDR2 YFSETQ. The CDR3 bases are TGCGCCAGCAGCCCGGTCTGGGGGAGTACCGGGGAGCTGTTTTTT. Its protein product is CASSPVWGSTGELFF.

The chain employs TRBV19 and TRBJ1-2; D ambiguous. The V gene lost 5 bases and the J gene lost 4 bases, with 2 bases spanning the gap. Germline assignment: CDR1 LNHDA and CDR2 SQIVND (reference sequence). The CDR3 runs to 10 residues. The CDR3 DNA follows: TGTGCCAGTAGTGGCTATGGCTACACCTTC. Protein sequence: CASSGYGYTF.

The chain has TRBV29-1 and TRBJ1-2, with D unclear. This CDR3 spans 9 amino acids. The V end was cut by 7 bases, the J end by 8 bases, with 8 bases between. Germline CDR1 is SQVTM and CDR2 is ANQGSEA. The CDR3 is CSENGGYTF. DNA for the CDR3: TGCAGCGAAAACGGGGGCTACACCTTC.

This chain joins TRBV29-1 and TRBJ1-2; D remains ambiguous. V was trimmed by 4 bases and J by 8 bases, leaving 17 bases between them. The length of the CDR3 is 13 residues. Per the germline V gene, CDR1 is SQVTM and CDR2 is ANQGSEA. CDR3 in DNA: TGCAGCGTTGTAGGCCGGTTGGAGAGAGGCTACACCTTC. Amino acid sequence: CSVVGRLERGYTF.

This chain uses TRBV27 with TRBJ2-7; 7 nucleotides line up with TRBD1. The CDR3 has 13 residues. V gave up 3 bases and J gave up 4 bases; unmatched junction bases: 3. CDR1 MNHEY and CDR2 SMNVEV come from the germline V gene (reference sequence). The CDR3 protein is CASSFGQAYEQYF. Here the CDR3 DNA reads TGTGCCAGCAGTTTCGGACAGGCTTACGAGCAGTACTTC.

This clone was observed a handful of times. CDR3 in amino acids: CASSPESRDGYTF. The CDR3 DNA sequence: TGTGCCAGCAGCCCAGAGTCACGGGATGGCTACACCTTC. This chain joins TRBV7-9 and TRBJ1-2; D gene uncertain. The length of the CDR3 is 13 residues. Trimming removed 5 bases from V and 6 bases from J, with 13 bases in between. Germline V gives CDR1 SEHNR, CDR2 FQNEAQ (reference sequence). Supplemented by reference TRBV7-9 and TRBJ1-2, the full variable domain reads DTGVSQNPRHKITKRGQNVTFRCDPISEHNRLYWYRQTLGQGPEFLTYFQNEAQLEKSRLLSDRFSAERPKGSFSTLEIQRTEQGDSAMYLCASSPESRDGYTFGSGTRLTVV.

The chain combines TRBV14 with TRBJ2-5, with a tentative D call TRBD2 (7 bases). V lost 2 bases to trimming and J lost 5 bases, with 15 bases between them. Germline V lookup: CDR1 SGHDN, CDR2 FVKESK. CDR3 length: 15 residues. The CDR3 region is CASSQFRGAAETQYF. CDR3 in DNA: TGTGCCAGCAGCCAATTTCGGGGGGCGGCGGAGACCCAGTACTTC.

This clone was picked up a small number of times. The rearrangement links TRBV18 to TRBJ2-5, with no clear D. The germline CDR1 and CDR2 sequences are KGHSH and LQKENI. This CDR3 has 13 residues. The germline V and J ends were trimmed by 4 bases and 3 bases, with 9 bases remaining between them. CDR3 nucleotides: TGTGCCAGCTCACAGAACACAGAAGAGACCCAGTACTTC. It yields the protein CASSQNTEETQYF. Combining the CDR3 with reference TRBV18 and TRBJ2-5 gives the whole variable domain NAGVMQNPRHLVRRRGQEARLRCSPMKGHSHVYWYRQLPEEGLKFMVYLQKENIIDESGMPKERFSAEFPKEGPSILRIQQVVRGDSAAYFCASSQNTEETQYFGPGTRLLVL.

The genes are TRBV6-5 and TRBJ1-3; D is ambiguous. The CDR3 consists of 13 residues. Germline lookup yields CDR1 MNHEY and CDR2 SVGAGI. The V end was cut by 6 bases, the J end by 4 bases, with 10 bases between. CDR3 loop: CASRPFMGNTIYF. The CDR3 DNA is TGTGCCAGCAGACCCTTCATGGGAAACACCATATATTTT.

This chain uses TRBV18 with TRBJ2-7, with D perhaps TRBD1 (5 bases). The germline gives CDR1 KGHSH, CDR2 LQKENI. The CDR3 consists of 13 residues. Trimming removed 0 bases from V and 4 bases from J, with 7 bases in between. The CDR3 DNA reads TGTGCCAGCTCACCACCGCCAGGGTACGAGCAGTACTTC. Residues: CASSPPPGYEQYF.

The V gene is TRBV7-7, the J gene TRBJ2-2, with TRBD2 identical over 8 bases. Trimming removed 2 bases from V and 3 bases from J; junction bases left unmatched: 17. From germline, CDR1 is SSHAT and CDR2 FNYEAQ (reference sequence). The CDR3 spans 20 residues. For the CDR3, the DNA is TGTGCCAGCAGCTTACGGCGTACTAGCGGCTCTCGAGGGGACACCGGGGAGCTGTTTTTT. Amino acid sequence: CASSLRRTSGSRGDTGELFF.